This record looks at one TCR beta chain sequence and its context. Its target is not known. Some clones are missing from TCRdb's copy, which holds only in-frame ones; the method was immunoSEQ multiplex PCR. The sample includes millions of clones, just over 90% seen only once; the top ten take 1.5% to 2%. The data stem from a study of shared clonotypes between healthy human individuals. Study-wide results and caveats: Represented diversity, genetic and exposure-history alike, was limited by few donors. Among a few donors, roughly 5% of naive CD4 clonotypes were found in common.

Selected positively for CCR7 and CD45RO-negative, naive CD8 cells excluded terminally differentiated effector memory CD45RA+ cells. Germline V gene data show CDR1 as SGHTS and CDR2 as YDEGEE. V was pared by 4 bases and J by 0 bases, with 8 bases of the junction left unmatched. CDR3 length: 16 residues. The genes are TRBV5-8 and TRBJ1-1, with TRBD1 matching 8 bases. The sample taken for sequencing was naive CD8+ T cells from PBMCs. The clonotype originates from a man younger than 35 in good health. Some clones in this sample may be carry-over from other donors' samples. CDR3 sequence (DNA): TGTGCCAGCAGCCTAAGGGACAGGCTAATGAACACTGAAGCTTTCTTT. Translation: CASSLRDRLMNTEAFF.